This record concerns one TCR beta chain sequence. Its specific antigen is unknown. No much larger clone exists at a distance of one base, and base qualities are not known. The entire amount of isolated RNA was reverse transcribed using the High Capacity cDNA Reverse Transcription Kit, so the sequenced TCRB transcripts were expressed ones. Deep immunoSEQ sequencing was performed on naive, central memory and regulatory T cell samples, with an average of about 4 million total reads per sample. Sorted cells were lysed in RLT buffer and RNA was extracted with DNase-treated RNeasy Micro or Mini kits, depending on cell number. To prevent cross-contamination, each cell subset was processed individually, whereas patient and healthy donor samples were processed jointly. Using the immunoSEQ multiplex PCR, TCRB sequences were amplified from cDNA into 87-bp fragments spanning the CDR3 region. The amplicons were sequenced using the Illumina HiSeq platform. In the paper's pipeline: PCR bias was computationally corrected using synthetic template baselines, reads within Hamming distance 2 were collapsed, and singletons that could not be merged were discarded. Reads were aligned against IMGT to assign V, D and J genes, CDR3 length and insertions or deletions at six rearrangement sites. Within each subset, clonotype counts were normalized to sorted cell number, and only after that were true diversity and Gini coefficients computed with the tcR R package. The overlap coefficient, calculated on TCRB nucleotide sequences, was used to measure repertoire sharing. Out-of-frame TCRB sequences from naive cells were analyzed to stand in for the pre-selection repertoire. The source is immuneACCESS, and TCRdb retained only in-frame sequences with V and J called. Part of the clones is not carried over; for the studies checked, unresolved V genes explain less than half of this, and the remainder is unexplained. For V, J and clone size, that table is used; D and trimming come from the DNA. A total of under 800,000 clones appear in this sample, around 15% of them only once. The ten largest clonotypes hold approximately 0.099% of the sample.

Each donor gave one peripheral blood draw, averaging approximately 120 mL, which was collected into heparinised tubes. Using a panel that included CD45RO, CCR7, CD25, CD127, CD95 and CD27, naive, central memory, regulatory and stem cell-like memory CD4+ T cells were sorted on a BD FACSAria II. Purity was above 95% for every sorted population. PBMCs were separated immediately by Lymphoprep density gradient centrifugation and were stained directly, without being cultured. To minimize batch effects, samples were stained and sorted in pairs, one healthy donor with one patient per experiment. The entry originates in a study of beta chain features in type 1 diabetes (dated by TCRdb to between 2018 and 2020). Background for the entire study: Mean age, gender distribution, total cell number and subset yield were not different between patients and healthy donors. A total of roughly 110 million sorted cells were examined across all samples, and the number of cells per subset was strongly correlated with RNA yield. In the study, TCRB repertoires of sorted circulating CD4+ T cell subsets from recently diagnosed type 1 diabetes patients were compared with those of matched healthy donors. Regulatory and stem cell-like memory subsets were obtained from only 8 patients and roughly eight healthy donors, while naive and central memory subsets were obtained from all 30 or so donors. General findings and caveats noted by the study authors: Because cDNA was sequenced instead of genomic DNA, highly expressing activated cells could be over-represented, though the groups showed no difference in activation or CD3 levels. Naive, central memory and regulatory TCRB repertoires appeared to be more alike among patients than among healthy donors. Shorter templates might have been favored by PCR, but patient and control samples were amplified and corrected together, so both groups would have been affected equally by any skew. Only small numbers of individuals were included in the HLA sub-analyses, which left unresolved whether HLA type had any influence on TCRB rearrangement. In all four CD4+ subsets, TCRB CDR3 length was moderately but significantly shorter in type 1 diabetes patients. Patients with type 1 diabetes made fewer insertions and deleted more nucleotides at VDJ recombination sites, implying thymic rearrangement abnormalities.

The V and J ends are trimmed by 3 bases and 0 bases, leaving 12 bases between them. CDR1 is given as SGHTS and CDR2 as YDEGEE, both from the germline V gene. The CDR3 has 15 amino acids, counting the end cysteine and phenylalanine. Kept here is only the CDR3 DNA, which spans 45 bases and is read in frame from base 1. The material sequenced was naive CD4+ T cells from blood. Read against the paper, the sample's cell subset or site label means: true naive CD4+ T cells. The TCR sequence derives from a man between 18 and 35 years old in good health. This chain is built from TRBV5-8 and TRBJ1-2; matching of 5 bases hints at TRBD1 as the D gene. The CDR3 region reads CASSSADISNYGYTF. DNA sequence: TGTGCCAGCAGCTCCGCGGACATATCTAACTATGGCTACACCTTC. With the rest looked up from the reference TRBV5-8 and TRBJ1-2 genes rather than sequenced, the full variable domain is EAGVTQSPTHLIKTRGQQATLRCSPISGHTSVYWYQQALGLGLQFLLWYDEGEERNRGNFPPRFSGRQFPNYSSELNVNALELEDSALYLCASSSADISNYGYTFGSGTRLTVV.